This entry describes one T cell receptor beta chain. Antigen unknown. Sequencing was performed with immunoSEQ multiplex PCR; in TCRdb, only in-frame clones are kept and a portion is missing. The table shows around 97,000 clones, with approximately 80% occurring only once. The sample belongs to a study of OX40 agonist ivuxolimab in advanced cancers. Trimming at V came to 5 bases and at J to 7 bases, leaving 11 bases not matched to a gene. CDR1 and CDR2 from the germline V gene are SGHTA and FQGNSA. The CDR3 sequence is 18 residues long. Findings and caveats of the study: Low levels of normalized T-cell clonal expansion also appeared in some nonresponders. Partial responders receiving 0.1-3.0 mg/kg showed among the lowest clonal expansion.

This specimen consisted of CD4+ or CD8+ T cells sorted from blood, obtained in a trial of the OX40 agonist ivuxolimab. This receptor was identified in an adult with an advanced solid tumor such as melanoma, head and neck, liver or kidney cancer. This chain links TRBV7-2 with TRBJ2-2, with 15 bases lining up with TRBD2. CDR3 nucleotides: TGTGCCAGCAGCCCGGGACTAGCGGGGGGACTAGGAGGCGGGGAGCTGTTTTTT. Residues: CASSPGLAGGLGGGELFF.